The 17 T cell receptor beta chains below all came from one sample that was sequenced in a study of T cell responses to AZD1222 COVID-19 vaccine. The table came from immunoSEQ multiplex PCR; TCRdb's copy has only in-frame clones and leaves some out. Of over 150,000 clones listed, 70% to 90% are singletons. The sample in question was peripheral blood, obtained 28 days after the second AZD1222 dose. Every receptor here comes from an adult who received the AZD1222 COVID-19 vaccine.

The chain carries TRBV5-8 and TRBJ2-4, with D perhaps matching TRBD2 (6 bases). The CDR3 has 14 residues. Trimming removed 9 bases from V and 6 bases from J, with 19 bases in between. Germline CDR1 SGHTS, CDR2 YDEGEE. The CDR3 loop reads CATKRAGPGNIQYF. The CDR3 DNA follows: TGTGCCACCAAGCGGGCGGGCCCGGGAAACATTCAGTACTTC.

This chain joins TRBV4-3 and TRBJ1-2, with D perhaps TRBD1 (6 bases). V was trimmed by 0 bases and J by 5 bases, leaving 13 bases between them. The CDR3 covers 15 residues. The germline gives CDR1 LGHNA, CDR2 YSLEER. As DNA, the CDR3 is TGCGCCAGCAGCCAAGATCGAACAGGGCGGTATGGCTACACCTTC. It yields the protein CASSQDRTGRYGYTF.

This rearrangement joins TRBV5-5 to TRBJ1-3, with TRBD1 as a possible D gene (5 bases). The CDR3 is 15 amino acids. V lost 4 bases, J lost 0 bases, and 11 bases lay in between. Germline CDR1 reads SGHKS; CDR2 reads YYEKEE (reference sequence). For the CDR3, the DNA is TGTGCCAGCAGCAAATTGACAGCCTCTGGAAACACCATATATTTT. Translated, it gives CASSKLTASGNTIYF. Complete variable domain (other parts from reference TRBV5-5 and TRBJ1-3): DAGVTQSPTHLIKTRGQQVTLRCSPISGHKSVSWYQQVLGQGPQFIFQYYEKEERGRGNFPDRFSARQFPNYSSELNVNALLLGDSALYLCASSKLTASGNTIYFGEGSWLTVV.

This chain uses TRBV6-1 with TRBJ2-1, with 7 bases fitting TRBD2. Germline V lookup: CDR1 MNHNS, CDR2 SASEGT. V lost 2 bases and J lost 4; bases outside the gene matches: 8. This CDR3 is 16 amino acids long. CDR3: CASSERRGIGYNEQFF. In DNA form, the CDR3 reads TGTGCCAGCAGTGAAAGGCGGGGGATCGGGTACAATGAGCAGTTCTTC.

The V call is TRBV10-3, the J call TRBJ2-7, with D uncertain. CDR1 is ENHRY, CDR2 SYGVKD, per germline. The CDR3 sequence is 12 residues long. V gave up 0 bases and J gave up 4 bases, with 4 bases separating them. CDR3 in DNA: TGTGCCATCAGTGAGTCCGATTACGAGCAGTACTTC. This gives the protein CAISESDYEQYF.

The CDR3 is CAWSVGLSYEQYF. CDR3 in DNA: TGTGCCTGGAGTGTTGGTCTCTCCTACGAGCAGTACTTC. The chain combines TRBV30 with TRBJ2-7; D is unresolved. The length of the CDR3 is 13 residues. CDR1 is GTSNPN, CDR2 SVGIG, per germline (reference sequence). The V end lost 0 bases, the J end lost 0 bases, and 6 bases lay between the germline ends. Combining the CDR3 with reference TRBV30 and TRBJ2-7 gives the whole variable domain SQTIHQWPATLVQPVGSPLSLECTVEGTSNPNLYWYRQAAGRGLQLLFYSVGIGQISSEVPQNLSASRPQDRQFILSSKKLLLSDSGFYLCAWSVGLSYEQYFGPGTRLTVT.

The chain carries TRBV10-1 and TRBJ1-3; a possible D gene is TRBD1 (5 bases). With 0 bases removed from V and 8 bases from J, the gap between germline ends came to 11 bases. Germline assignment: CDR1 WNHNN and CDR2 SYGVQD (reference sequence). The CDR3 extends over 14 amino acids. DNA for the CDR3: TGCGCCAGCAGTGAGTCGAGGGGAAGGGACACCATATATTTT. It codes for CASSESRGRDTIYF.

The rearrangement links TRBV30 to TRBJ2-1, with D possibly matching TRBD2 (6 bases). CDR1 is GTSNPN, CDR2 SVGIG, per germline (reference sequence). Trimming left V 3 bases short and J 10 bases short, with 19 bases between. The length of the CDR3 is 14 residues. The CDR3 reads CAWRPGPVREEQFF. Written as DNA, the CDR3 is TGTGCCTGGAGACCTGGCCCCGTTCGGGAGGAGCAGTTCTTC.

The chain couples TRBV27 to TRBJ2-1; TRBD2 aligns across 13 bases. V trimming: 6 bases; J trimming: 9 bases; junction bases outside the gene matches: 5. There are 14 residues in the CDR3. Germline CDR1 reads MNHEY; CDR2 reads SMNVEV (reference sequence). The CDR3 loop is CASSGGLAGAEQFF. CDR3 DNA: TGTGCCAGCAGCGGAGGACTAGCGGGGGCTGAGCAGTTCTTC.

CDR3 in DNA: TGTGCCAGCAGCTTGGGACAGGCTTTCGGAAACATTCAGTACTTC. Its translation is CASSLGQAFGNIQYF. The chain carries TRBV3-1 (or the pseudogene TRBV3-2) and TRBJ2-4; the match to TRBD1 covers 8 bases. The CDR3 extends over 15 amino acids. Germline V gives CDR1 LGHDT, CDR2 YNNKEL (reference sequence). The ends lost 5 bases at V and 6 bases at J; junction bases unmatched: 9.

The V gene is TRBV12-3 or TRBV12-4, the J gene TRBJ1-1; D uncertain. CDR3 size: 12 residues. Trimming removed 5 bases at V and 5 bases at J, with 9 bases between. CDR3: CASSPLRTEAFF. As DNA, the CDR3 is TGTGCCAGCAGTCCCCTAAGGACTGAAGCTTTCTTT.

This chain connects TRBV7-2 to TRBJ2-5; D gene unclear. The germline CDR1 and CDR2 sequences are SGHTA and FQGNSA. The CDR3 totals 13 residues. V lost 2 bases and J lost 5, with 9 bases in between. CDR3 sequence (DNA): TGTGCCAGCAGCTTAAGCATTTTCGAGACCCAGTACTTC. Translating gives CASSLSIFETQYF.

The chain has TRBV6-1 and TRBJ1-1, with D unresolved. The CDR3 runs to 14 residues. The germline CDR1 and CDR2 sequences are MNHNS and SASEGT. The V gene lost 2 bases and the J gene lost 4 bases, with 11 bases spanning the gap. The CDR3 loop reads CASSEIEDSTEAFF. The DNA of the CDR3 is TGTGCCAGCAGTGAAATTGAGGATTCCACTGAAGCTTTCTTT.

The CDR3 is CASSHDRGASPLHF. The CDR3 nucleotides read TGTGCCAGCAGCCACGACAGGGGCGCTTCACCCCTCCACTTT. The chain combines TRBV4-2 with TRBJ1-6; TRBD1 matches 8 bases. The trim removed 3 bases at V and 9 bases at J, leaving 4 bases unmatched. Germline V lookup: CDR1 LGHNA, CDR2 YNFKEQ. The CDR3 totals 14 residues.

The chain joins TRBV19 to TRBJ1-6, with TRBD1 matching over 10 bases. Germline CDR1 and CDR2: LNHDA and SQIVND (reference sequence). This CDR3 region has 15 residues. The V gene end was trimmed by 5 bases and the J gene end by 7 bases; junction bases not matched to a gene: 5. The CDR3 nucleotides are TGTGCCAGTAGTCTGGGGACAGGGGCAAATTCACCCCTCCACTTT. Protein sequence: CASSLGTGANSPLHF.

V usage is TRBV15 and J usage is TRBJ1-1, with D possibly TRBD1 on 6 matching bases. CDR1 and CDR2 (germline): LNHNV, YYDKDF (reference sequence). Trimming pared 6 bases from V and 5 bases from J, leaving 25 bases between. This CDR3 spans 17 amino acids. CDR3 in DNA: TGTGCCACCAGAAATAGGGGGGGAAACCCCGGAGTTACTGAAGCTTTCTTT. Translated, it gives CATRNRGGNPGVTEAFF.

The sample holds a few counts of this clone. V gene TRBV3-1 (or the pseudogene TRBV3-2) combines with J gene TRBJ2-3; TRBD2 might be the D (6 bases). This CDR3 is 13 amino acids long. Germline loops: CDR1 LGHDT, CDR2 YNNKEL (reference sequence). V was pared by 1 base and J by 8 bases, with 10 bases between. Written as DNA, the CDR3 is TGTGCCAGCAGCCAAGTATTGGAGGGTACGCAGTATTTT. As protein: CASSQVLEGTQYF.